This T cell receptor beta chain emerged from a study of PD-L1 blockade in urothelial cancer (dated by TCRdb to about 2017). About the full investigation: All patients started therapy in about 2014 and received atezolizumab 1,200 mg intravenously every 3 weeks. Durable clinical benefit was defined as a progression-free survival longer than 6 months, and TCR features were additionally tested against progression-free survival and overall survival. Whole exome sequencing and RNA sequencing of pretreatment tumors were performed alongside TCR sequencing in the same patients. Under ten patients achieved durable clinical benefit and some 20 did not. An ECOG performance status of 0 or 1 was recorded for the patients, and 0 to 3 prior chemotherapy regimens had been received by the patients. Twenty-nine patients had pretreatment blood TCR-seq, roughly 24 had at least one posttreatment blood collection, and roughly 24 had tumor TCR-seq. About 90% of the 29 patients were identified as males with urothelial cancer of bladder origin, and a prior smoking history was reported by 18 of 29 patients. Blood samples gave median yields of about 150,000 T cells and 83,000 or so unique TCRs, along with a median clonality of 0.080. The study, an exploratory multi-omic analysis, examined somatic, immune and clinical correlates of response to PD-L1 blockade with atezolizumab in urothelial cancer. Blood samples were analyzed at 3 weeks after treatment start (second dose) and at 6 weeks after treatment start. Pretreatment tumor samples, along with matched peripheral blood serially collected before and after atezolizumab treatment, were subjected to TCR sequencing.

This clone has only one observation. Its antigen is currently not known. No much larger clone is present one base from it, and per-base qualities are unavailable. Read against the paper, the sample's time point label means: peripheral blood 6 weeks after treatment start. A cohort of approximately 30 patients with locally advanced or metastatic urothelial carcinoma, treated at Memorial Sloan Kettering on a trial protocol, was included. Peripheral blood mononuclear cells were collected from each patient pretreatment and during treatment, giving between 1 and 8 total time points per patient. The Qiagen DNeasy Blood extraction kit was used to purify genomic DNA from total PBMCs and tumor samples. PBMCs were collected pretreatment and during treatment and were isolated and stored as previously described. CDR3 length: 13 amino acids, cysteine to phenylalanine. Only the CDR3 DNA is retained, 39 bases long and in frame from the first base. V loses 0 bases, J loses 3 bases, and the germline ends lie 7 bases apart. From a lookup of the germline V gene, CDR1 and CDR2 are SGHRS and YFSETQ.

Synthetic TCR analog templates were spiked into each PCR so that absolute template abundance could be estimated from read counts. The immunoSEQ assay was used to amplify TCRbeta CDR3 regions from genomic DNA with bias-controlled V and J gene primers. Sequencing of rearranged TCRbeta segments was done at approximately 20X coverage. Per the authors' processing: Sequencing errors were corrected by clustering and CDR3s were annotated against IMGT to assign V, D and J genes. Only productive TCRbeta rearrangements were used in downstream analyses, excluding out-of-frame or stop-codon sequences. To compute clonality, Shannon entropy was normalized by the log of the number of unique productive sequences and then subtracted from one. Clones differing between time points or between blood and tumor were identified using Fisher's exact test with Benjamini-Hochberg correction, with an adjusted p below 0.01 applied as the threshold. The immuneACCESS repertoire file appears here via TCRdb, limited to in-frame rearrangements. These files lack a portion of the clones; in checked studies, under half of the deficit traces to unresolved V genes, and the cause of the others is not known. Clone size and V and J calls were adopted from that table, with D and trimming inferred from the DNA. For this sample there are approximately 40,000 clones; approximately 86% appear just once. Of the sample, 24% falls within the top ten clones.

Here is what the overall study found, with its caveats: Greater expansion of tumor-associated TCR clones in peripheral blood 3 weeks after the start of treatment was observed in patients with durable benefit (n ≈ 22, p = 0.022). Because the sample size was small (n ≈ 30) and many exploratory analyses were performed, the results are intended to be hypothesis-generating. Improved progression-free and overall survival was found to be associated with pretreatment peripheral blood TCR clonality below the median.

The receptor was derived from a man aged 55 to 70 with urothelial cancer. The receptor chain draws on TRBV5-1 and TRBJ2-7; TRBD1 might be the D gene, on 5 matching bases. This material consisted of PBMCs, taken around atezolizumab (anti-PD-L1) treatment. The DNA sequence follows: TGCGCCAGCAGCTTGGAACAGGTCTACGAGCAGTACTTC. Its translation reads: CASSLEQVYEQYF. Supplemented by the reference TRBV5-1 and TRBJ2-7 proteins around the CDR3, the complete variable domain is KAGVTQTPRYLIKTRGQQVTLSCSPISGHRSVSWYQQTPGQGLQFLFEYFSETQRNKGNFPGRFSGRQFSNSRSEMNVSTLELGDSALYLCASSLEQVYEQYFGPGTRLTVT.